This T cell receptor beta chain was recovered during a study of blood T cell repertoires in COVID-19. Clones were sequenced by immunoSEQ multiplex PCR, and TCRdb holds only the in-frame ones, with some missing. The repertoire holds 20,000 to 30,000 clones, with roughly 90% as singletons. The CDR3 length is 13 residues. V lost 5 bases to trimming and J lost 4 bases, with 11 bases between them. Germline CDR1 reads SGHAT; CDR2 reads FQNNGV. Sequencing used peripheral blood. This receptor was identified in a human donor in a cohort sampled during active COVID-19. V is TRBV11-2 and J is TRBJ1-2; tentative D call: TRBD1 (5 bases). DNA for the CDR3: TGTGCCAGCAGCCCGGGACTGAGCTATGGCTACACCTTC. This gives the protein CASSPGLSYGYTF.